This entry lists 12 T cell receptor beta chains sequenced from one sample in a study of siplizumab effects on memory and regulatory T cells. TCRdb's table, derived via immunoSEQ multiplex PCR, lists solely in-frame clones and lacks some. The repertoire consists of some 100,000 clones, with about 90% occurring once and the leading ten covering 0.55% to 0.95%. Sequences were obtained from Tregs sorted from blood. All receptors come from a human donor in good health.

The rearrangement uses TRBV5-1 and TRBJ1-3; 8 bases map to TRBD1. The CDR3 sequence is 16 residues long. J gave up 3 bases and V 4 bases, and 9 bases lay outside the gene matches. CDR1 is SGHRS and CDR2 is YFSETQ in the germline V gene. CDR3 nucleotide sequence: TGCGCCAGCAGCCCCCGTCTACAGGGGGGTGGAAACACCATATATTTT. Translated: CASSPRLQGGGNTIYF.

The V gene is TRBV9, the J gene TRBJ2-3; weak D call: TRBD2 (6 bases). Trimming cost V 4 bases and J 0 bases, with 18 bases left between them. The length of the CDR3 is 17 residues. Germline assignment: CDR1 SGDLS and CDR2 YYNGEE. CDR3 sequence reads: CASSPLFLRGSTDTQYF. In DNA form, the CDR3 reads TGTGCCAGCAGCCCCCTTTTCCTCCGGGGGAGCACAGATACGCAGTATTTT.

V and J are TRBV6-6 and TRBJ2-2; a weak D match, TRBD2 (6 bases). The V gene lost 6 bases and the J gene lost 6 bases, with 17 bases spanning the gap. Per germline, CDR1 MNHNY and CDR2 SVGAGI (reference sequence). The CDR3 totals 15 residues. The CDR3 DNA reads as TGTGCCAGCAGAGGGTCGGGAGTCCTATCCGGGGAGCTGTTTTTT. Translating it yields CASRGSGVLSGELFF.

This clone has a single count. V is TRBV5-1 and J is TRBJ1-4; no definite D call. The germline V gene has CDR1 SGHRS and CDR2 YFSETQ. Trimming cost V 1 base and J 0 bases, with 4 bases left between them. There are 14 residues in the CDR3. The CDR3 sequence: CASSLSATNEKLFF. DNA for the CDR3: TGCGCCAGCAGCTTGTCCGCAACTAATGAAAAACTGTTTTTT. The whole variable domain, filled in from reference TRBV5-1 and TRBJ1-4, reads KAGVTQTPRYLIKTRGQQVTLSCSPISGHRSVSWYQQTPGQGLQFLFEYFSETQRNKGNFPGRFSGRQFSNSRSEMNVSTLELGDSALYLCASSLSATNEKLFFGSGTQLSVL.

The CDR3 reads CASGSSGTGRQPQHF. CDR3 coding DNA: TGTGCTAGTGGTTCATCAGGGACAGGGAGGCAGCCCCAGCATTTT. The chain is built from TRBV12-5 and TRBJ1-5, with 9 bases lining up with TRBD1. This CDR3 spans 15 amino acids. After removal of 4 bases from V and 7 bases from J, the junction contained 8 bases not matched to a gene. Germline values: CDR1 LGHNT, CDR2 FRNRAP.

CDR3 in amino acids: CASSLLQGDEQFF. The CDR3 DNA reads TGCGCCAGCAGCTTATTACAGGGGGATGAGCAGTTCTTC. V is TRBV5-1 and J is TRBJ2-1; TRBD1 matches 8 bases. This CDR3 region has 13 residues. J lost 8 bases, V lost 2 bases, and 3 bases had no gene match. Looked up from germline, CDR1 is SGHRS and CDR2 is YFSETQ.

This rearrangement joins TRBV2 to TRBJ1-1, with 9 bases fitting TRBD1. The CDR3 covers 14 residues. Germline V gives CDR1 SNHLY, CDR2 FYNNEI. V shed 6 bases, J shed 6 bases, and the junction held 8 bases outside the gene matches. The CDR3 protein is CASRTGGGMAEAFF. As DNA, the CDR3 is TGTGCCAGCAGAACAGGGGGCGGAATGGCTGAAGCTTTCTTT.

CDR3 protein: CARSSWGLVQETQYF. In DNA, the CDR3 is TGTGCCAGAAGCTCCTGGGGGTTAGTTCAAGAGACCCAGTACTTC. V usage is TRBV5-3 and J usage is TRBJ2-5, with D perhaps being TRBD1 or TRBD2 (5 bases each). TRBV5-3 is an ORF for which the function is uncertain. This CDR3 spans 15 amino acids. V shed 3 bases and J shed 2 bases, with 14 bases lying between them.

The table lists this clone with a few counts. The chain recombines TRBV6-4 with TRBJ2-1, with 12 bases identical to TRBD2. Germline V gene lookup returns CDR1 MRHNA and CDR2 SNTAGT. This CDR3 spans 17 amino acids. The trim removed 6 bases at V and 6 bases at J, leaving 12 bases unmatched. The DNA of the CDR3 is TGTGCCAGCAGGCCCCCTCGACTAGCGGGAGTAGCCAATGAGCAGTTCTTC. Encoded protein: CASRPPRLAGVANEQFF.

This chain links TRBV19 with TRBJ2-2, with D possibly matching TRBD1 (6 bases). Germline V gene lookup returns CDR1 LNHDA and CDR2 SQIVND (reference sequence). This CDR3 comprises 14 residues. V lost 11 bases and J 1 base, leaving 14 bases between the germline ends. CDR3 loop: CAARPDRNTGELFF. The CDR3 DNA is TGTGCCGCGAGACCGGACAGGAACACCGGGGAGCTGTTTTTT.

V usage is TRBV5-6 and J usage is TRBJ2-5, with TRBD1 as a possible D gene (5 bases). The CDR3 sequence is 16 residues long. V lost 1 base to trimming and J lost 0 bases, with 13 bases between them. Germline loops: CDR1 SGHDT, CDR2 YYEEEE. The CDR3 region is CASSLLGEEYQETQYF. In DNA, the CDR3 is TGTGCCAGCAGCTTGTTAGGGGAAGAGTACCAAGAGACCCAGTACTTC.

DNA for the CDR3: TGTGCCAGCAGCTCCGGGACGGCCGGCTACAATGAGCAGTTCTTC. Translation: CASSSGTAGYNEQFF. The chain combines TRBV6-5 with TRBJ2-1; D may match TRBD1 or TRBD2 (5 bases each). The CDR3 length is 15 residues. Germline V lookup: CDR1 MNHEY, CDR2 SVGAGI. V lost 6 bases and J lost 3, with 15 bases in between.